These 9 T cell receptor beta chains share one sample of origin, sequenced in a study of T-cell memory formation after mild COVID-19. One entry per CDR3 protein results from TCRdb running MiXCR on the 5' RACE reads. The sample holds about 110,000 distinct CDR3 sequences, 13% to 15% seen once. Input material: PBMCs or a T cell subset sorted from them (not recorded which). These receptor sequences come from a man younger than 35 who had mild COVID-19 (a few samples of this study predate the infection). Cell type and time point are not known.

There are many counts of this clonotype. This chain joins TRBV6-4 and TRBJ2-1; 7 nucleotides match TRBD1. CDR1 and CDR2 (germline): MRHNA, SNTAGT. The CDR3 has 15 amino acids. The V segment lost 2 bases and the J segment 4 bases; nucleotides outside the gene matches: 5. CDR3 sequence (DNA): TGTGCCAGCAGTGACCGGGACAGTTCTTACAATGAGCAGTTCTTC. Protein sequence: CASSDRDSSYNEQFF.

The chain couples TRBV5-5 to TRBJ2-3; 8 nucleotides line up with TRBD1. The germline gives CDR1 SGHKS, CDR2 YYEKEE (reference sequence). V lost 0 bases, J lost 5 bases, and 5 bases stayed unmatched. The CDR3 contains 15 residues. This CDR3 reads CASSLGQGAGDTQYF. The CDR3 coding sequence is TGTGCCAGCAGCTTGGGTCAGGGGGCAGGAGATACGCAGTATTTT.

This clonotype was seen more than once but under ten times. The gene calls are TRBV7-9 and TRBJ2-7; 9 bases agree with TRBD1. Germline CDR1 reads SEHNR; CDR2 reads FQNEAQ (reference sequence). The V and J ends lost 4 bases and 5 bases, in that order; junction bases with no gene match: 3. The CDR3 covers 13 residues. In DNA, the CDR3 is TGTGCCAGCAGCTCCGACAGGGGGGACGAGCAGTACGTC. Amino acids: CASSSDRGDEQYV.

V and J are TRBV4-1 and TRBJ2-7, with TRBD2 matching over 9 bases. Germline values: CDR1 MGHRA, CDR2 YSYEKL. This CDR3 region has 15 residues. V lost 0 bases, J lost 6 bases, and 6 bases stayed unmatched. CDR3 sequence: CASSQDTLAGIEQYF. DNA for the CDR3: TGCGCCAGCAGCCAAGATACGCTAGCGGGGATCGAGCAGTACTTC.

The chain has TRBV7-9 and TRBJ2-3, with 12 bases fitting TRBD1. V shed 4 bases, J shed 2 bases, and the junction held 7 bases outside the gene matches. The CDR3 length is 17 residues. Germline V lookup: CDR1 SEHNR, CDR2 FQNEAQ (reference sequence). The CDR3 here is CASSSRRDRGPTDTQYF. The CDR3 DNA reads TGTGCCAGCAGCTCTAGGCGGGACAGGGGGCCCACAGATACGCAGTATTTT. Variable domain in full (rest from reference TRBV7-9 and TRBJ2-3): DTGVSQNPRHKITKRGQNVTFRCDPISEHNRLYWYRQTLGQGPEFLTYFQNEAQLEKSRLLSDRFSAERPKGSFSTLEIQRTEQGDSAMYLCASSSRRDRGPTDTQYFGPGTRLTVL.

In this sample, this clonotype turned up many times. The chain employs TRBV20-1 and TRBJ2-7; 8 nucleotides align to TRBD2. This CDR3 has 14 amino acids. The germline V gene encodes CDR1 DFQATT and CDR2 SNEGSKA (reference sequence). V was clipped by 5 bases and J by 4 bases; unmatched bases: 10. CDR3 sequence (DNA): TGCAGTGCTCGTAGAAGCGGGGGAGATTACGAGCAGTACGTC. Translation gives CSARRSGGDYEQYV.

This clonotype was found many times. This chain connects TRBV20-1 to TRBJ2-3; TRBD2 agrees at 14 bases. With V trimmed by 3 bases and J by 4 bases, 3 bases remained unmatched. The V gene's germline CDR1 is DFQATT and CDR2 SNEGSKA (reference sequence). This CDR3 has 15 residues. DNA for the CDR3: TGCAGTGCTAGGGGACTAGCGGGGGACTCAGATACGCAGTATTTT. This gives the protein CSARGLAGDSDTQYF.

This chain's CDR3 is CASSPSGTEAFF. Written as DNA, the CDR3 is TGCGCCAGCAGCCCCTCTGGAACTGAAGCTTTCTTT. V and J are TRBV5-1 and TRBJ1-1; no definite D call. The CDR3 is 12 residues long. The germline V and J ends were trimmed by 4 bases and 5 bases, with 9 bases remaining between them. Germline V gene sequence: CDR1 SGHRS, CDR2 YFSETQ.

This chain uses TRBV4-3 with TRBJ1-6, with D maybe TRBD1 (5 bases). V was pared by 0 bases and J by 0 bases, with 9 bases between. The CDR3 runs 17 residues. Germline CDR1 is LGHNA and CDR2 is YSLEER. For the CDR3, the DNA is TGCGCCAGCAGCCAAGATGGGGGGAGCTCCTATAATTCACCCCTCCACTTT. Amino acids: CASSQDGGSSYNSPLHF.